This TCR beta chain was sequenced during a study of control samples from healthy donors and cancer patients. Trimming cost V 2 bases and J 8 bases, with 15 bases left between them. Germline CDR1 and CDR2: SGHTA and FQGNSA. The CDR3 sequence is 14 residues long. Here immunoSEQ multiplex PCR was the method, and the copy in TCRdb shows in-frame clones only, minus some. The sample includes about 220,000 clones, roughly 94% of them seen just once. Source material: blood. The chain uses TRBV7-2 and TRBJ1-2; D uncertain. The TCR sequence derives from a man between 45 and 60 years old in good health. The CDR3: CASSLPFEAKGYTF. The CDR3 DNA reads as TGTGCCAGCAGCTTACCCTTCGAGGCGAAGGGCTACACCTTC.